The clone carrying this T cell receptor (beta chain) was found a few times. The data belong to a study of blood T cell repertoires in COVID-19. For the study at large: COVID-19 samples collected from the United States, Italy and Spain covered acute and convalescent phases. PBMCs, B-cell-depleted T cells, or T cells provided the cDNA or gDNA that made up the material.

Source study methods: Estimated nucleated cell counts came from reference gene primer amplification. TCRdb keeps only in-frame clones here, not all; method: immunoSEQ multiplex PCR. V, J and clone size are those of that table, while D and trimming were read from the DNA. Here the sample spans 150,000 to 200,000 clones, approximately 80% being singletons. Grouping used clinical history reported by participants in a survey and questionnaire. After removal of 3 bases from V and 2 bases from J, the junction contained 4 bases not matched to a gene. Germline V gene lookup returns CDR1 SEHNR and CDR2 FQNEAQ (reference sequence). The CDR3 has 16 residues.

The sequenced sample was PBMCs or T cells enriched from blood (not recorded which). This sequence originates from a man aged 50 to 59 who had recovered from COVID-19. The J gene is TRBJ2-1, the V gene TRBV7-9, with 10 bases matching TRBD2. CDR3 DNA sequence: TGTGCCAGCAGCTTCGATAGCGGGGGGACCTACAATGAGCAGTTCTTC. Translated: CASSFDSGGTYNEQFF. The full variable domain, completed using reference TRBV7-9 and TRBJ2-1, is DTGVSQNPRHKITKRGQNVTFRCDPISEHNRLYWYRQTLGQGPEFLTYFQNEAQLEKSRLLSDRFSAERPKGSFSTLEIQRTEQGDSAMYLCASSFDSGGTYNEQFFGPGTRLTVL.